This TCR beta chain was captured in a study of blood T cell repertoires in COVID-19. Study-wide context: Researchers got acute and convalescent COVID-19 samples from the United States, Italy and Spain. Sources were T cells, B-cell-depleted T cells, or PBMCs; the material itself was cDNA or gDNA.

In the original processing: Amplification from reference gene primers served as the basis for estimated nucleated cell counts. Using immunoSEQ multiplex PCR, the repertoire was profiled, and TCRdb retains in-frame clones only, with some absent. V and J calls and clone size follow that table, whereas D and trimming were derived from the DNA. Counted here are 220,000 or so clones, about 88% occurring once; the ten biggest clones make up roughly a tenth. This CDR3 has 12 amino acids. Germline values: CDR1 SGHNT, CDR2 YYREEE (reference sequence). V lost 4 bases, J lost 11 bases, and 8 bases stayed unmatched. The Seattle site enrolled patients during active infection and followed them longitudinally.

This clonotype originated in a woman aged 45-59 years with COVID-19, enrolled during active disease. The V and J genes are TRBV5-4 and TRBJ1-1, with 7 bases identical to TRBD1. Sequencing was performed on peripheral blood. The CDR3 DNA follows: TGTGCCAGCAGCCGCGACAGGGTAAGCGCTTTCTTT. It translates to CASSRDRVSAFF.